The 9 T cell receptor beta chains in this list originate from one sample, sequenced in a study of patients and donors after allogeneic stem cell transplantation. Each CDR3 protein is one row after TCRdb ran MiXCR on the RT-PCR reads. Seen here are about 960,000 distinct CDR3 sequences, about a sixth observed once, and the top ten hold around 5.5%. The sequencing sample was made of blood, either unsorted or a sorted T cell fraction (not recorded which). These receptors were obtained from a human donor who was either an allogeneic HSCT recipient or a stem cell or donor lymphocyte infusion donor (not recorded which). It is not recorded whose cells these are; they may come from a transplant donor.

The rearrangement uses TRBV7-2 and TRBJ2-7; D is undetermined. Trimming took 3 bases from V and 2 from J, leaving 5 bases between them. CDR3 length: 12 amino acids. CDR1 is SGHTA and CDR2 is FQGNSA in the germline V gene. CDR3 region: CASSLFPYEQYF. In DNA, the CDR3 is TGTGCCAGCAGCTTGTTTCCCTACGAGCAGTACTTC.

The chain couples TRBV25-1 to TRBJ2-1; 11 bases are shared with TRBD2. CDR3 size: 13 residues. V dropped 8 bases and J dropped 10; count of bases not matched to a gene: 7. Germline V gene lookup returns CDR1 MGHDK and CDR2 SYGVNS. CDR3 DNA: TGTGCCAGCGGATTACTAGCGGGAGAAGAGCAGTTCTTC. This sequence encodes CASGLLAGEEQFF.

This clonotype has a handful of counts. This chain connects TRBV10-3 to TRBJ2-1; D ambiguous. Trimming left V 4 bases short and J 3 bases short, with 7 bases between. The germline V gene encodes CDR1 ENHRY and CDR2 SYGVKD. The CDR3 runs to 13 residues. Here the CDR3 reads CAISGGGYNEQFF. In DNA, the CDR3 is TGTGCCATCAGTGGAGGCGGCTACAATGAGCAGTTCTTC.

The genes are TRBV12-3 or TRBV12-4 and TRBJ2-3, with D possibly TRBD2 on 7 matching bases. Deletions cut 11 bases from V and 0 bases from J, with 18 bases between. This CDR3 spans 15 amino acids. Written as DNA, the CDR3 is TGTGCCTGCGCGGGGGCGCTAACTAGCACAGATACGCAGTATTTT. It is translated as CACAGALTSTDTQYF.

There are many counts of this clonotype. The CDR3 nucleotides read TGTGCCATCAACGACAGGGGGCGCACAGATACGCAGTATTTT. Translated: CAINDRGRTDTQYF. This chain connects TRBV10-3 to TRBJ2-3; 10 bases match TRBD1. The CDR3 has 14 amino acids. Germline loops: CDR1 ENHRY, CDR2 SYGVKD. V dropped 7 bases and J dropped 1; count of bases not matched to a gene: 2.

The chain couples TRBV7-2 to TRBJ2-7, with 10 bases identical to TRBD2. J gave up 4 bases and V 1 base, and 7 bases lay outside the gene matches. The CDR3 loop spans 16 amino acids. From germline, CDR1 is SGHTA and CDR2 FQGNSA. CDR3 in DNA: TGTGCCAGCAGCTTAGTAGCGGGAGGCTCCTCGTACGAGCAGTACTTC. Translation: CASSLVAGGSSYEQYF.

The chain links TRBV20-1 to TRBJ2-1; a possible D gene is TRBD1 (7 bases). Trimming shortened V by 0 bases and J by 3 bases, and 18 bases separated the two germline ends. The germline gives CDR1 DFQATT, CDR2 SNEGSKA (reference sequence). There are 17 residues in the CDR3. The CDR3 loop is CSARDRIGRGVYNEQFF. CDR3 in DNA: TGCAGTGCTAGAGATCGAATAGGCAGGGGGGTCTACAATGAGCAGTTCTTC.

The V gene is TRBV6-1, the J gene TRBJ2-7; tentative D call: TRBD1 (8 bases). The germline gives CDR1 MNHNS, CDR2 SASEGT. CDR3 length equals 15 residues. V was trimmed by 5 bases and J by 3 bases, leaving 17 bases between them. In DNA form, the CDR3 reads TGTGCCAGCAGTAAAGAACAGGGGGACTACTACGAGCAGTACTTC. It encodes CASSKEQGDYYEQYF.

The chain is built from TRBV7-9 and TRBJ2-5; D is uncertain. Trimming left V 2 bases short and J 3 bases short, with 10 bases between. The CDR3 sequence is 14 residues long. Per the germline V gene, CDR1 is SEHNR and CDR2 is FQNEAQ (reference sequence). The CDR3 loop reads CASSLLSLKETQYF. The CDR3, as DNA: TGTGCCAGCAGCTTACTGTCGCTCAAAGAGACCCAGTACTTC.